Listed here are 15 T cell receptor beta chains from one sample, sequenced in a study of identifying expanded T cells in peripheral blood. Assay used: immunoSEQ multiplex PCR; TCRdb lists only in-frame clones, some missing. The sample lists about 52,000 clones, less than 85% occurring once. Sequenced input: blood. These receptors all stem from a person between 18 and 70 years old in good health.

The chain employs TRBV7-7 and TRBJ2-5; the match to TRBD1 covers 7 bases. Losses at the gene ends were 1 base for V and 2 bases for J; bases not matched to a gene: 7. This CDR3 contains 16 residues. CDR1 is SSHAT and CDR2 is FNYEAQ in the germline V gene (reference sequence). The CDR3 sequence: CASSLGVTGVQETQYF. CDR3 bases: TGTGCCAGCAGCTTAGGGGTAACAGGGGTACAAGAGACCCAGTACTTC.

In this sample, this clone turned up once. J is TRBJ1-6 and V is TRBV5-4; 8 bases map to TRBD1. V trimming: 0 bases; J trimming: 10 bases; junction bases outside the gene matches: 9. CDR3 length: 16 residues. In germline, CDR1 is SGHNT, CDR2 YYREEE (reference sequence). The CDR3 sequence is CASSLGGTGERSPLHF. The CDR3, as DNA: TGTGCCAGCAGCTTGGGCGGGACAGGAGAACGATCACCCCTCCACTTT.

The chain uses TRBV5-4 and TRBJ1-3; 7 bases agree with TRBD1. This CDR3 comprises 16 residues. The V gene's germline CDR1 is SGHNT and CDR2 YYREEE (reference sequence). J was trimmed by 4 bases and V by 0 bases; bases with no gene match: 7. The CDR3 DNA reads TGTGCCAGCAGCTTGGGAGGACAGGCAGGAGGAAACACCATATATTTT. Translating it yields CASSLGGQAGGNTIYF.

V and J are TRBV5-1 and TRBJ2-3, with D uncertain. CDR1 and CDR2 from the germline V gene are SGHRS and YFSETQ. The CDR3 is 14 amino acids. Trimming took off 2 bases at V and 1 base at J, with 8 bases between the two ends. In DNA form, the CDR3 reads TGCGCCAGCAGCTTTTTCGGAGGCACAGATACGCAGTATTTT. It is translated as CASSFFGGTDTQYF.

The genes are TRBV7-9 and TRBJ2-3; weak D call: TRBD2 (6 bases). Between the trimmed V and J ends, which lost 7 bases and 3 bases, there was a span of 17 bases. CDR3 length: 15 amino acids. The germline gives CDR1 SEHNR, CDR2 FQNEAQ (reference sequence). This CDR3 reads CASIHAGPGTDTQYF. The CDR3 nucleotides are TGTGCCAGCATCCATGCGGGGCCGGGGACAGATACGCAGTATTTT.

This chain connects TRBV2 to TRBJ1-5; D is ambiguous. This CDR3 is built from 15 residues. V was clipped by 3 bases and J by 2 bases, with 11 bases between them. Per the germline V gene, CDR1 is SNHLY and CDR2 is FYNNEI. The CDR3 DNA reads TGTGCCAGCAGTGACTGGGAGGTTGGCAATCAGCCCCAGCATTTT. It is translated as CASSDWEVGNQPQHF.

The CDR3 DNA follows: TGCGCCAGCAGCTTGGCCGGCGGGGTAGGAGGAAAACTGTTTTTT. Amino acids: CASSLAGGVGGKLFF. The chain has TRBV5-1 and TRBJ1-4; D not resolved. The CDR3 spans 15 residues. Germline V gives CDR1 SGHRS, CDR2 YFSETQ. V was shortened by 0 bases and J by 10 bases, with 16 bases between the two germline ends.

The V and J genes are TRBV5-1 and TRBJ2-1, with D perhaps matching TRBD2 (7 bases). CDR3 length: 17 amino acids. The V gene lost 0 bases and the J gene lost 0 bases, with 13 bases spanning the gap. Germline CDR1 and CDR2: SGHRS and YFSETQ. CDR3 protein: CASSLAGGGSSYNEQFF. The CDR3 DNA follows: TGCGCCAGCAGCTTGGCGGGGGGCGGTAGCTCCTACAATGAGCAGTTCTTC.

This clone was counted between two and nine times. The chain recombines TRBV20-1 with TRBJ2-3; D remains unclear. The CDR3 is 10 residues long. The V end lost 6 bases, the J end lost 6 bases, and 7 bases lay between the germline ends. Germline V CDR1 and CDR2: DFQATT, SNEGSKA (reference sequence). The CDR3 loop reads CSAQEDTQYF. CDR3 in DNA: TGCAGTGCGCAGGAGGATACGCAGTATTTT.

The chain employs TRBV11-2 and TRBJ2-5; D is undetermined. Per germline, CDR1 SGHAT and CDR2 FQNNGV. Trimming took off 1 base at V and 2 bases at J, with 11 bases between the two ends. The CDR3 length is 15 residues. CDR3 loop: CASSLGIVNQETQYF. Here the CDR3 DNA reads TGTGCCAGCAGCTTAGGAATTGTAAATCAAGAGACCCAGTACTTC.

This clone was observed a single time. The chain has TRBV6-1 and TRBJ1-5, with D possibly being TRBD1 (5 bases). Germline assignment: CDR1 MNHNS and CDR2 SASEGT. Trimming shortened V by 9 bases and J by 7 bases, and 7 bases separated the two germline ends. The CDR3 is made up of 10 amino acids. The CDR3 here is CASGTQPQHF. The CDR3 nucleotides are TGTGCCAGTGGGACCCAGCCCCAGCATTTT.

J is TRBJ2-7 and V is TRBV5-1; 7 positions agree with TRBD1. V trimming: 3 bases; J trimming: 4 bases; junction bases outside the gene matches: 7. The CDR3 consists of 14 residues. Looked up from germline, CDR1 is SGHRS and CDR2 is YFSETQ. This chain's CDR3 is CASSSGTVNYEQYF. The CDR3 DNA sequence: TGCGCCAGCAGCTCGGGGACAGTAAATTACGAGCAGTACTTC.

The chain employs TRBV11-2 and TRBJ1-2; the D gene is possibly TRBD1 (6 bases). The ends were cut back, 6 bases at V and 6 bases at J, with 11 bases in the middle. Germline V gene sequence: CDR1 SGHAT, CDR2 FQNNGV. The CDR3 contains 12 residues. The CDR3 is CASSPQGNGYTF. The CDR3 DNA is TGTGCCAGCAGTCCACAGGGAAATGGCTACACCTTC.

The chain is built from TRBV7-9 and TRBJ2-1; no clear D. CDR1 and CDR2 (germline): SEHNR, FQNEAQ (reference sequence). Trimming took 6 bases from V and 6 from J, leaving 9 bases between them. The CDR3 loop spans 12 amino acids. Here the CDR3 reads CASRPYPNEQFF. CDR3 bases: TGTGCCAGCAGGCCTTACCCCAATGAGCAGTTCTTC.

The rearrangement joins TRBV11-2 to TRBJ1-2; D call uncertain. Germline CDR1 is SGHAT and CDR2 is FQNNGV. This CDR3 has 15 amino acids. Trimming cost V 5 bases and J 3 bases, with 16 bases left between them. DNA of the CDR3: TGTGCCAGCAGCCCCTCCGGGCGGAGCGACTATGGCTACACCTTC. Translating gives CASSPSGRSDYGYTF.